These T cell receptor beta chains were read from a single sample in a study of OX40 agonist ivuxolimab in advanced cancers. Sequenced by immunoSEQ multiplex PCR; TCRdb stores in-frame clones only, minus some. The data contain about 69,000 clones, 85% to 90% of them singletons. The input for sequencing was CD4+ or CD8+ T cells sorted from blood, taken in a trial of the OX40 agonist ivuxolimab. These receptors all come from an adult with an advanced solid tumor such as melanoma, head and neck, liver or kidney cancer. The CDR3 runs from the conserved cysteine through the conserved F or W. The order of the fields is D gene, clone size, V gene, J gene, CDR3 DNA, CDR3 protein. The D gene is left open where the match is weak. Clone size appears in some rows only: once, few, many, or a class for an expanded clone.

TRBD2	few	TRBV6-1	TRBJ2-1	TGTGCCAGCAAGAGGACTAGCGGACCCAATGAGCAGTTCTTC	CASKRTSGPNEQFF
.	.	TRBV9	TRBJ2-2	TGTGCCAGCAGCGTTGACAGGGAGGGCACCGGGGAGCTGTTTTTT	CASSVDREGTGELFF
.	.	TRBV2	TRBJ2-5	TGTGCCAGCAGTGTCGTGGGGGCATCAGAGACCCAGTACTTC	CASSVVGASETQYF
.	.	TRBV6-1	TRBJ2-4	TGTGCCAGCAGTGGAGGGGCAAGAGCCAAAAACATTCAGTACTTC	CASSGGARAKNIQYF
.	.	TRBV10-3	TRBJ1-3	TGTGCCATCAGACCGGACTACTCTGGAAACACCATATATTTT	CAIRPDYSGNTIYF
.	.	TRBV19	TRBJ2-1	TGTGCCAGTAGTATTACTAAGAGCGCCTACAATGAGCAGTTCTTC	CASSITKSAYNEQFF
TRBD2	few	TRBV28	TRBJ2-1	TGTGCCAGCGGACTGACTAGCGGGTACCTTAAGGGCAATGAGCAGTTCTTC	CASGLTSGYLKGNEQFF
TRBD1	.	TRBV7-2	TRBJ1-5	TGTGCCAGCAGCGAGCGGACAGGGGGGGGACAGCCCCAGCATTTT	CASSERTGGGQPQHF
.	.	TRBV9	TRBJ2-5	TGTGCCAGCAGCGTAACCGGGAGTGAGACCCAGTACTTC	CASSVTGSETQYF
TRBD1	.	TRBV11-3	TRBJ2-5	TGTGCCAGCAGCTTAGAGGACAGGTGGGAGACCCAGTACTTC	CASSLEDRWETQYF
TRBD1	.	TRBV18	TRBJ2-2	TGTGCCAGCTCCCCACGATCCCTGACAGGGTGGACCGGGGAGCTGTTTTTT	CASSPRSLTGWTGELFF
.	.	TRBV19	TRBJ2-1	TGTGCCAGTAGTATAGCCAGCGGCCCGAGGTTCTTC	CASSIASGPRFF
TRBD1	.	TRBV7-9	TRBJ2-1	TGTGCCAGCAGCCCCCGGGACAGGGTGCCCGAAGAGCAGTTCTTC	CASSPRDRVPEEQFF
TRBD1	.	TRBV5-1	TRBJ2-7	TGCGCCAGCAGCCAATCTCCGGGGACAGGCTCCTACGAGCAGTACTTC	CASSQSPGTGSYEQYF
.	.	TRBV7-2	TRBJ2-6	TGTGCCAGCAGCTTAGGGCCAGCAGCCAACGTCCTGACTTTC	CASSLGPAANVLTF
TRBD2	.	TRBV20-1	TRBJ2-1	TGCAGTGCTAGACCGACTAGCGAGCAGTTCTTC	CSARPTSEQFF
.	.	TRBV28	TRBJ2-3	TGTGCCAGACCGGGGACTCACGTGGATACGCAGTATTTT	CARPGTHVDTQYF
.	.	TRBV7-2	TRBJ1-1	TGTGCCAGCAGCCCCCGCCGGGGAGGAACTGAAGCTTTCTTT	CASSPRRGGTEAFF
TRBD2	.	TRBV7-3	TRBJ2-1	TGTGCCAGCAGCTGGGAACTAGCGGGAGGGCGGTACTCCTACAATGAGCAGTTCTTC	CASSWELAGGRYSYNEQFF
TRBD1	.	TRBV5-1	TRBJ1-2	TGCGCCAGCAGCTTCGGACCCCCCAGGGGGCGAAACTATGGCTACACCTTC	CASSFGPPRGRNYGYTF
TRBD1	.	TRBV7-2	TRBJ2-2	TGTGCCAGCAGCTCACCGACAGGGGGCTACGGGGAGCTGTTTTTT	CASSSPTGGYGELFF
.	.	TRBV5-8	TRBJ2-7	TGTGCCAGCAGCCCGAGAGGGGACTGGGGGCAGTACTTC	CASSPRGDWGQYF
.	.	TRBV13	TRBJ1-2	TGTGCCAGCAGCTTCCAGGGAGTTAACTATGGCTACACCTTC	CASSFQGVNYGYTF
TRBD2	.	TRBV4-1	TRBJ2-3	TGCGCCAGCAGCCAAGGGGACTACCGCACAGATACGCAGTATTTT	CASSQGDYRTDTQYF
TRBD2	.	TRBV19	TRBJ2-4	TGTGCCAGTAGTATAGAGAGGACGGGAGGGCCCTCTACCAAAAACATTCAGTACTTC	CASSIERTGGPSTKNIQYF
.	.	TRBV11-3	TRBJ1-4	TGTGCCAGCAGCTGGACGAGGGCTTCTAATGAAAAACTGTTTTTT	CASSWTRASNEKLFF
TRBD2	.	TRBV5-6	TRBJ2-7	TGTGCCAGCAGCTCGACGACTAGCGGGAGGCCCAGCGAGCAGTACTTC	CASSSTTSGRPSEQYF
.	.	TRBV5-8	TRBJ2-7	TGTGCCAGCAGCCGGACGAGCTACGAGCAGTACTTC	CASSRTSYEQYF
TRBD2	.	TRBV4-1	TRBJ2-1	TGCGCCAGCAGCCAAACTAGCGGGAGTTACAATGAGCAGTTCTTC	CASSQTSGSYNEQFF
.	.	TRBV7-2	TRBJ1-2	TGTGCCAGCAGCTTATCCCCAGACCCTAACTATGGCTACACCTTC	CASSLSPDPNYGYTF
.	.	TRBV7-3	TRBJ2-2	TGTGCCAGCAGCTTCGGGGTTCACACCGGGGAGCTGTTTTTT	CASSFGVHTGELFF
.	.	TRBV30	TRBJ2-1	TGTGCCTGGAACAACCCCGGCAGGATCTCCTACAATGAGCAGTTCTTC	CAWNNPGRISYNEQFF
.	.	TRBV29-1	TRBJ2-7	TGCAGCGTTGAAAAGGAATTCGGCGAGCAGTACTTC	CSVEKEFGEQYF
.	.	TRBV7-9	TRBJ1-5	TGTGCCAGCAGCCCGACCGACAGTCAGCCCCAGCATTTT	CASSPTDSQPQHF
.	.	TRBV5-1	TRBJ2-5	TGCGCCAGCAGCTTGTCCCCGTCAGGGGCAGAGACCCAGTACTTC	CASSLSPSGAETQYF
.	.	TRBV27	TRBJ2-5	TGTGCCAGCAGTTTATTAAGGGGGTCGGAGACCCAGTACTTC	CASSLLRGSETQYF
TRBD2	.	TRBV5-1	TRBJ2-1	TGCGCCAGCAGCTTCGGGACTAGCGGGAGAGATGAGCAGTTCTTC	CASSFGTSGRDEQFF
.	.	TRBV18	TRBJ2-3	TGTGCCAGCTCACCTCGGTTCCTGGGAGATGGAGATACGCAGTATTTT	CASSPRFLGDGDTQYF
TRBD2	.	TRBV28	TRBJ2-3	TGTGCCAGCAGTTTAGTAGCGGGGACCACAGATACGCAGTATTTT	CASSLVAGTTDTQYF
.	.	TRBV10-3	TRBJ1-2	TGTGCCATCAGAGGTGGGGGGGCTGGTGGCTACACCTTC	CAIRGGGAGGYTF
TRBD1	.	TRBV28	TRBJ2-5	TGTGCCAGCAGCCGGGACAGGGGTGAGACCCAGTACTTC	CASSRDRGETQYF
TRBD1	.	TRBV2	TRBJ1-2	TGTGCCTCACGAGGGGACAGCTTTAGCTACACCTTC	CASRGDSFSYTF
.	.	TRBV5-1	TRBJ2-3	TGCGCCAGCAGCTCCCGAGGGGCATTCACAGATACGCAGTATTTT	CASSSRGAFTDTQYF
.	.	TRBV7-2	TRBJ2-3	TGTGCCAGCAGCCCTACAGGGACCACAGATACGCAGTATTTT	CASSPTGTTDTQYF
.	.	TRBV6-1	TRBJ2-7	TGTGCCAGCACCCAAGGGCTAAACTCCTACGAGCAGTACTTC	CASTQGLNSYEQYF
.	.	TRBV7-2	TRBJ2-7	TGTGCCAGCAGCTTAGACAGGCCATGGCGGTACTTC	CASSLDRPWRYF
TRBD2	.	TRBV5-5	TRBJ2-7	TGTGCCAGCAGCCCGGCCGGGACTAGCGTCTCCTACGAGCAGTACTTC	CASSPAGTSVSYEQYF
.	.	TRBV12-5	TRBJ1-4	TGTGCTAGTGGTCCACGGCAGGCGCATCCTGAAAAACTGTTTTTT	CASGPRQAHPEKLFF
.	.	TRBV5-1	TRBJ2-7	TGCGCCAGCAGAGTGGCGGTAACCCGCTACGAGCAGTACTTC	CASRVAVTRYEQYF